The clone carrying this T cell receptor (beta chain) was picked up many times. The source of the sample is a study of T cells in Graves' hyperthyroidism and ophthalmopathy. V lost 4 bases to trimming and J lost 0 bases, with 12 bases between them. Germline assignment: CDR1 MNHEY and CDR2 SVGAGI. The CDR3 consists of 15 residues. TCR beta CDR3 regions were amplified from RNA transcripts. The TCR CDR3 first-round RT-PCR relied on the HTBI primer set. TCRdb independently ran MiXCR on the multiplex PCR reads; one entry per CDR3 protein. The table has 400,000 to 600,000 distinct CDR3 sequences, less than 25% seen once; the top ten hold about 30%.

The receptor's source is a man aged 18 to 30 with Graves' hyperthyroidism. The rearrangement uses TRBV6-5 and TRBJ2-5, with D tentatively TRBD2 (6 bases). The source material was blood. CDR3 coding DNA: TGTGCCAGCAGTTCTTCCGGGGGTGACCAAGAGACCCAGTACTTC. This translates into CASSSSGGDQETQYF.